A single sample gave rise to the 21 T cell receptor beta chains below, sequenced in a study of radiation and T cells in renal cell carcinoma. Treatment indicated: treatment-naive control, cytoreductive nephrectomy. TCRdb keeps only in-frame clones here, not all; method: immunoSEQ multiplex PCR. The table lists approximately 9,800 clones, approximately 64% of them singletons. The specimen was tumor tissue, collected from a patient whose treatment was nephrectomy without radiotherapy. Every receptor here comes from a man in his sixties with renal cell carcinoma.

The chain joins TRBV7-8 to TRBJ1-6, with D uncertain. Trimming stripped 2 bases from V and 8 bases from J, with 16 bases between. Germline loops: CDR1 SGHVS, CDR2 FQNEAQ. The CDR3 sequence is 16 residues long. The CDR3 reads CASSLFSQTDHSPLHF. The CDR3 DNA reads TGTGCCAGCAGCTTATTCTCACAGACCGATCATTCACCCCTCCACTTT.

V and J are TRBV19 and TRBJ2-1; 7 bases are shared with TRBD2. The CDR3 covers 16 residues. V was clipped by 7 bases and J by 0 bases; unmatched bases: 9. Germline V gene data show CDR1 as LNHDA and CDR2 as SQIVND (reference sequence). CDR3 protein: CASTKGEGNSYNEQFF. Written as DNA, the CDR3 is TGTGCCAGTACCAAAGGGGAGGGGAACTCCTACAATGAGCAGTTCTTC. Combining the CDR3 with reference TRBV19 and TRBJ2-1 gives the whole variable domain DGGITQSPKYLFRKEGQNVTLSCEQNLNHDAMYWYRQDPGQGLRLIYYSQIVNDFQKGDIAEGYSVSREKKESFPLTVTSAQKNPTAFYLCASTKGEGNSYNEQFFGPGTRLTVL.

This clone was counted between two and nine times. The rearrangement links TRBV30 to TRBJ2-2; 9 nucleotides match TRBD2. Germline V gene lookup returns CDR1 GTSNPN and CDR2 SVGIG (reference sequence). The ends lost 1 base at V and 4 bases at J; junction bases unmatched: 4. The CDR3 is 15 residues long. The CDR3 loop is CAWSGLSGSTGELFF. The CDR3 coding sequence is TGTGCCTGGAGTGGGCTTAGCGGGAGCACCGGGGAGCTGTTTTTT.

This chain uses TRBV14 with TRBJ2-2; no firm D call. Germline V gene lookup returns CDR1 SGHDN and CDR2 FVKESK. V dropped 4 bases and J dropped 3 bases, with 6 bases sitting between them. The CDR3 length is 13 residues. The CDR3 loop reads CASSRDYTGELFF. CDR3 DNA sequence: TGTGCCAGCAGCCGAGACTACACCGGGGAGCTGTTTTTT.

The CDR3 DNA reads as TGTGCCAGCAGCAGCTCCAGCGGGGGCCTATACAATGAGCAGTTCTTC. Encoded protein: CASSSSSGGLYNEQFF. This rearrangement joins TRBV5-4 to TRBJ2-1; 8 nucleotides line up with TRBD2. Per germline, CDR1 SGHNT and CDR2 YYREEE (reference sequence). The CDR3 runs to 16 residues. V gave up 4 bases and J gave up 4 bases; unmatched junction bases: 10.

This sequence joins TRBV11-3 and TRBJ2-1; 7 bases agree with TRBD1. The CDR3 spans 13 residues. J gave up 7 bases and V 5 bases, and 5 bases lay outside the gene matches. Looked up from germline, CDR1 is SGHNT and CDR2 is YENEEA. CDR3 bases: TGTGCCAGCAGCGCAGGGGGTCTGAATGAGCAGTTCTTC. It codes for CASSAGGLNEQFF.

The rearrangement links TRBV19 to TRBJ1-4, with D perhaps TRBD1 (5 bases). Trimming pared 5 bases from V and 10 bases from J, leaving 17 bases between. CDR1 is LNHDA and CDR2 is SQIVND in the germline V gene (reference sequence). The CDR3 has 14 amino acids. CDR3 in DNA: TGTGCCAGTAGTCCCGGGACCGCTACCGGAAAACTGTTTTTT. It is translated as CASSPGTATGKLFF.

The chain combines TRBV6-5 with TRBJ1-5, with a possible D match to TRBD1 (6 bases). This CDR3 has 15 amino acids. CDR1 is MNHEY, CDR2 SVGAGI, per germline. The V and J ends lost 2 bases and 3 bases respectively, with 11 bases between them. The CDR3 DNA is TGTGCCAGCAGTTACACTACAGGGCACAATCAGCCCCAGCATTTT. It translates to CASSYTTGHNQPQHF.

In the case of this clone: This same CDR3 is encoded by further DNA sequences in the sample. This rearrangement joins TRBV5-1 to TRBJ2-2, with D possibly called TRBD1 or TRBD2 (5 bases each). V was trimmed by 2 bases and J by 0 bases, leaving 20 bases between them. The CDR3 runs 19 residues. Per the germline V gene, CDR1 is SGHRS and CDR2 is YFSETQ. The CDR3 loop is CASSLEGRRAPTNTGELFF. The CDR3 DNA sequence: TGCGCCAGCAGCTTAGAGGGGCGGCGGGCTCCTACGAACACCGGGGAGCTGTTTTTT.

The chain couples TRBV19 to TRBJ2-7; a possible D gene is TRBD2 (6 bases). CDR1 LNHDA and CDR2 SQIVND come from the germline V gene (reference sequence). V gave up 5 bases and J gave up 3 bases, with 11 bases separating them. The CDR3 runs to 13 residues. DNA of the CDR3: TGTGCCAGTAGTTCGGAGGGCCGCTACGAGCAGTACTTC. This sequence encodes CASSSEGRYEQYF. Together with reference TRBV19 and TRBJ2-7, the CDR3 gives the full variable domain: DGGITQSPKYLFRKEGQNVTLSCEQNLNHDAMYWYRQDPGQGLRLIYYSQIVNDFQKGDIAEGYSVSREKKESFPLTVTSAQKNPTAFYLCASSSEGRYEQYFGPGTRLTVT.

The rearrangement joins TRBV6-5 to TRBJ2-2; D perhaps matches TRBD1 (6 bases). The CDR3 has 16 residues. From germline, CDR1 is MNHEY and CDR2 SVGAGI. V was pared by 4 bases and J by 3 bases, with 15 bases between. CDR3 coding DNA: TGTGCCAGCAGTTCTCAGACAGGTCGGGACACCGGGGAGCTGTTTTTT. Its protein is CASSSQTGRDTGELFF.

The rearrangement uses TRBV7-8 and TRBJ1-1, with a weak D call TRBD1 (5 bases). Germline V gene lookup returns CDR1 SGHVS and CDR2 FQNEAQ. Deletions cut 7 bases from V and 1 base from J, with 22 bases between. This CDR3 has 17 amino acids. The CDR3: CASTILPGLGGNTEAFF. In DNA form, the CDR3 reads TGTGCCAGCACCATTCTACCGGGACTGGGTGGGAACACTGAAGCTTTCTTT.

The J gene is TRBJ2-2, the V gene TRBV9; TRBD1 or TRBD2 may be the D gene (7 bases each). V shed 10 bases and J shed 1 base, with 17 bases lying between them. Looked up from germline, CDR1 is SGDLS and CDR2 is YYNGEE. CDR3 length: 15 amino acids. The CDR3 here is CARQGGDRNTGELFF. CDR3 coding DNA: TGTGCCCGCCAGGGGGGGGACAGGAACACCGGGGAGCTGTTTTTT.

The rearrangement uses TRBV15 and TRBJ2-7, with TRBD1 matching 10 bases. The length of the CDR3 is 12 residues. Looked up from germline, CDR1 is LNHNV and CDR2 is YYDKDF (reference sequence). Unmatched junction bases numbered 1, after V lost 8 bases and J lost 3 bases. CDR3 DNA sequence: TGTGCCACCGGGACAGGGGTCTACGAGCAGTACTTC. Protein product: CATGTGVYEQYF.

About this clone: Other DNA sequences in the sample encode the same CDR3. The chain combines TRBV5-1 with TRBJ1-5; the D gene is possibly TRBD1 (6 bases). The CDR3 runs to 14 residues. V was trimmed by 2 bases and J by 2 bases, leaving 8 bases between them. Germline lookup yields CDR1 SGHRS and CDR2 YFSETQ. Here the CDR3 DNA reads TGCGCCAGCAGCTTAGAGGGGGGCAATCAGCCCCAGCATTTT. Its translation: CASSLEGGNQPQHF.

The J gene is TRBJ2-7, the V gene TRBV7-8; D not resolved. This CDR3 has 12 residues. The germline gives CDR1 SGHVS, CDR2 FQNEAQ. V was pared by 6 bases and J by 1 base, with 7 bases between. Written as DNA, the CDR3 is TGTGCCAGCAGGAGATTTTCCTACGAGCAGTACTTC. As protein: CASRRFSYEQYF.

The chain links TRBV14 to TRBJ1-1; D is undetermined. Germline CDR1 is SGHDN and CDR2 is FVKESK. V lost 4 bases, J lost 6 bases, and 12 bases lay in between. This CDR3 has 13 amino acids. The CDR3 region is CASSLTYRPEAFF. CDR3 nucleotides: TGTGCCAGCAGCCTTACCTACCGACCTGAAGCTTTCTTT.

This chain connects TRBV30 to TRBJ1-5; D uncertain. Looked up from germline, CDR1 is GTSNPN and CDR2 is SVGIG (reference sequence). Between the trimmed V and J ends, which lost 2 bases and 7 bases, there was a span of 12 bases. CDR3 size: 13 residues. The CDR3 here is CAWSLRGRQPQHF. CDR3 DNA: TGTGCCTGGAGTCTGCGAGGGAGGCAGCCCCAGCATTTT.

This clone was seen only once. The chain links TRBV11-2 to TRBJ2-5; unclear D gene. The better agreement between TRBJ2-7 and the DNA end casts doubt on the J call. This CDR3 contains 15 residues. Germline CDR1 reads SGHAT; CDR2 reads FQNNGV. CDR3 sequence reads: CASSLERFRLYEQYF. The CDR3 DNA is TGTGCCAGCAGCTTAGAAAGGTTCAGATTATACGAGCAGTACTTC.

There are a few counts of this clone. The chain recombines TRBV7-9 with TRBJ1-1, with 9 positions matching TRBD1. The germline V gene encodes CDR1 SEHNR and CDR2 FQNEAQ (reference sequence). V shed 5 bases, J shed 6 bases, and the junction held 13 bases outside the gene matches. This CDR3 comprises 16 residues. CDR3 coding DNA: TGTGCCAGCAGCCAAGGTCCGGGACAGGGTTTGGCTGAAGCTTTCTTT. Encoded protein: CASSQGPGQGLAEAFF.

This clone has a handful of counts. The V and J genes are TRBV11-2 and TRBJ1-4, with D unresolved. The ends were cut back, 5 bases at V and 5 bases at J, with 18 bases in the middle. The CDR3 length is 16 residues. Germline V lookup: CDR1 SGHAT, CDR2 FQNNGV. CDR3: CASSLGVTVLNEKLFF. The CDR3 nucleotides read TGTGCCAGCAGCCTCGGGGTCACAGTCCTGAATGAAAAACTGTTTTTT.